These 2 T cell receptor beta chains share one sample of origin, sequenced in a study of blood T cells in healthy people across ages. The use of a sample-barcoded 5' primer and a J-beta primer mix characterized a second PCR of 7 to 11 cycles. MiXCR, applied by TCRdb to the 5' RACE reads, yields one record per CDR3 protein. The table lists about 930,000 distinct CDR3 sequences, 25% to 35% of them singletons. The sample was also reused in another study, on T cells of mothers and their children.

Sequencing was performed on blood. These receptor sequences come from a woman in her thirties or forties in good health.

Concerning this clonotype: A much bigger clone sits one base away, suggesting this may be a read error. V is TRBV28 and J is TRBJ2-7; 11 nucleotides agree with TRBD1. CDR1 is MDHEN and CDR2 is SYDVKM in the germline V gene. With 7 bases clipped from V and 4 bases from J, the junction kept 6 bases outside the gene matches. The CDR3 is 14 residues long. CDR3 protein: CASNARDRGYEQYF. The CDR3 DNA reads as TGTGCCAGCAACGCCCGGGACAGGGGGTACGAGCAGTACTTC.

A remark on this clonotype: A much larger clone lies one base from this, so it may be a read error. The rearrangement joins TRBV4-1 to TRBJ2-5; possibly TRBD1 for D (6 bases). The CDR3 is 15 residues long. Germline-derived CDR1 and CDR2 are MGHRA and YSYEKL. CDR3 bases: TGCGCCAGCAGCCAAGAGTACAGGGAGAAAGAGACCCAGGACTTC. It encodes CASSQEYREKETQDF.